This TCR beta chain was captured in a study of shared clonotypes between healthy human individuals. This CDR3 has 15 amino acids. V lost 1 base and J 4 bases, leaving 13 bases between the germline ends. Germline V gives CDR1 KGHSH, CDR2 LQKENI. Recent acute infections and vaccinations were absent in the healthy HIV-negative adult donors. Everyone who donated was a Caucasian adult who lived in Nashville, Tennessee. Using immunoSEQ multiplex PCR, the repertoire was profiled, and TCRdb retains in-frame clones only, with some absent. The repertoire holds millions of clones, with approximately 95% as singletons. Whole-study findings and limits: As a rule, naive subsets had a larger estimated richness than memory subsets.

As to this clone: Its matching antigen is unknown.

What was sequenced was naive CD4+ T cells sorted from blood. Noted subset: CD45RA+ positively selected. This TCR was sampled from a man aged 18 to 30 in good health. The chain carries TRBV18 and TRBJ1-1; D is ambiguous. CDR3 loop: CASSPRVSLGTEAFF. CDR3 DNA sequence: TGTGCCAGCTCACCACGAGTCAGTTTGGGCACTGAAGCTTTCTTT.